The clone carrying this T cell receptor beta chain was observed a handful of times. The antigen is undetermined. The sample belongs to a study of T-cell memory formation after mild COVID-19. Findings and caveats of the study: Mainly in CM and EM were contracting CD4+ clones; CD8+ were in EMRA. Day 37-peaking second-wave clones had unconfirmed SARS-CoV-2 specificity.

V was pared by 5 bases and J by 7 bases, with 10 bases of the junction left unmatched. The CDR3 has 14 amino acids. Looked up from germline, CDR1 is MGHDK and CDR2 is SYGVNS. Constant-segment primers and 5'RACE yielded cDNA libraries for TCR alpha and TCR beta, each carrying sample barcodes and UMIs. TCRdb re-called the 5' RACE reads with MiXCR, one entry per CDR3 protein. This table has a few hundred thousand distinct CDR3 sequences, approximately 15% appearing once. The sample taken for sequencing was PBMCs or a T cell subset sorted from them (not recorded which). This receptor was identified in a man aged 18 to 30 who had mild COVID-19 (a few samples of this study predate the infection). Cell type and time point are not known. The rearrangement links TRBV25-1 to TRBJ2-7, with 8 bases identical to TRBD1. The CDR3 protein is CASSPVGTGSEQYF. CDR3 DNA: TGTGCCAGCAGTCCCGTAGGGACAGGTTCTGAGCAGTACTTC.